Listed below are T cell receptor beta chains from one sample, sequenced in a study of T cells after yellow fever vaccination. Using its own MiXCR run on the 5' RACE reads, TCRdb lists one record per CDR3 protein. The table has nearly 350,000 distinct CDR3 sequences, roughly 8.3% seen once. Material: PBMCs, obtained about 49 days after the first yellow fever vaccination. Receptors were obtained from a man between 18 and 29 years old who received the YFV17D yellow fever vaccine. Each CDR3 is given without its conserved first and last residue. Fields, in order: V gene, clone size, J gene, CDR3 protein. Clone size, where shown, is once, few, many, or a class for clones that have expanded.

V: TRBV12-3/TRBV12-4
size: .
J: TRBJ1-6
CDR3: ASSTSWPLEDSPLH

V: TRBV5-1
size: .
J: TRBJ2-3
CDR3: ASSLDDLDTQY

V: TRBV5-4
size: .
J: TRBJ1-1
CDR3: ASNFGRGEAF

V: TRBV4-3
size: many
J: TRBJ2-5
CDR3: ASSQGGSGAETQY

V: TRBV4-3
size: .
J: TRBJ2-3
CDR3: ASSKDHVGTDTQY

V: TRBV6-5
size: few
J: TRBJ2-1
CDR3: ASSYQIMGGGEQF

V: TRBV2
size: few
J: TRBJ2-5
CDR3: ATERDSQETQY

V: TRBV7-6
size: .
J: TRBJ2-7
CDR3: ASSLNRQDYEQY

V: TRBV5-1
size: few
J: TRBJ2-2
CDR3: ASRSRRDRVSGELF

V: TRBV7-2
size: .
J: TRBJ1-1
CDR3: ASGNVGWENTEAF

V: TRBV7-2
size: .
J: TRBJ1-2
CDR3: ASSSQSVGHYGYT

V: TRBV28
size: .
J: TRBJ2-2
CDR3: ASSLGGLYTGELF

V: TRBV4-1
size: .
J: TRBJ2-1
CDR3: ASSPGLAYNDEQF

V: TRBV20-1
size: few
J: TRBJ2-1
CDR3: SASAHSYNEQF

V: TRBV5-4
size: few
J: TRBJ2-1
CDR3: ASSFSARGFYNEQF

V: TRBV14
size: few
J: TRBJ2-7
CDR3: ASSPGSSEQY

V: TRBV15
size: .
J: TRBJ2-6
CDR3: ATSPPGTGGFSGANVLT

V: TRBV3-1
size: few
J: TRBJ2-7
CDR3: ASSRTDGTYEQY

V: TRBV29-1
size: few
J: TRBJ2-7
CDR3: SVEAVDRGYEQY

V: TRBV4-3
size: few
J: TRBJ1-2
CDR3: ASSQVYRLNYGYT

V: TRBV29-1
size: many
J: TRBJ1-1
CDR3: SVHPPGPINTEAF

V: TRBV12-3/TRBV12-4
size: .
J: TRBJ1-6
CDR3: ASSSTRDRAAPLH

V: TRBV5-1
size: many
J: TRBJ1-2
CDR3: ASSPGQENYGYT

V: TRBV19
size: few
J: TRBJ2-7
CDR3: ASSSDLTYEQY

V: TRBV24-1
size: many
J: TRBJ1-4
CDR3: ATLNGDRGCEKLF

V: TRBV11-2
size: few
J: TRBJ2-3
CDR3: ASRLGLGTDTQY

V: TRBV5-6
size: .
J: TRBJ2-7
CDR3: ASSLIGDEQY

V: TRBV5-1
size: many
J: TRBJ2-1
CDR3: ASSRGGTYNEQF

V: TRBV5-1
size: few
J: TRBJ2-1
CDR3: ASSSPWTGGKNEQF

V: TRBV2
size: .
J: TRBJ2-1
CDR3: ASTPGQGFYEQF

V: TRBV7-9
size: few
J: TRBJ1-1
CDR3: ASSLGETEAF

V: TRBV12-3/TRBV12-4
size: many
J: TRBJ2-2
CDR3: ASSLGAANTGELF

V: TRBV2
size: .
J: TRBJ1-1
CDR3: ASSGKGLVDTEAF

V: TRBV14
size: few
J: TRBJ1-2
CDR3: ASSQRKTANYGYT

V: TRBV6-1
size: many
J: TRBJ2-2
CDR3: ASSVTNTGELF

V: TRBV12-3/TRBV12-4
size: few
J: TRBJ1-2
CDR3: ASSLGRGKYGYT

V: TRBV19
size: few
J: TRBJ1-5
CDR3: ASSMVAGLQPQH

V: TRBV5-1
size: .
J: TRBJ1-4
CDR3: ASSLGTGDKKLF

V: TRBV12-3/TRBV12-4
size: few
J: TRBJ1-5
CDR3: ASQPPDQPQH

V: TRBV7-2
size: many
J: TRBJ2-1
CDR3: ASRPPAGLGRSYNEQF

V: TRBV10-3
size: few
J: TRBJ1-5
CDR3: AISERGFNEPQH

V: TRBV7-9
size: few
J: TRBJ1-6
CDR3: ASSQVPGHSSPLH

V: TRBV6-1
size: .
J: TRBJ2-2
CDR3: ASRKLVPGELF

V: TRBV5-1
size: many
J: TRBJ2-1
CDR3: ATCPNSGTEQF

V: TRBV11-2
size: few
J: TRBJ2-2
CDR3: ASSWGLTGELF

V: TRBV7-2
size: .
J: TRBJ1-2
CDR3: ASSARDRANYGYT

V: TRBV4-1
size: .
J: TRBJ2-3
CDR3: ASSQSSPPDTQY

V: TRBV5-5
size: medium-sized
J: TRBJ2-2
CDR3: ASSLAPAGAGELF

V: TRBV10-1
size: .
J: TRBJ2-7
CDR3: ASSEGALSYEQY

V: TRBV6-2/TRBV6-3
size: few
J: TRBJ2-1
CDR3: ASSYSGSNEQF

V: TRBV27
size: few
J: TRBJ2-2
CDR3: ASSAFGATGELF

V: TRBV18
size: few
J: TRBJ2-2
CDR3: ASSPVQGRTGELF

V: TRBV6-1
size: few
J: TRBJ1-1
CDR3: ASSPPYRDRGRGNTEAF

V: TRBV5-1
size: .
J: TRBJ2-1
CDR3: ASSFGDLTKNYNEQF

V: TRBV5-1
size: few
J: TRBJ2-5
CDR3: ASSLGTSGGETQY

V: TRBV28
size: few
J: TRBJ2-2
CDR3: ASSRPDREAGELF

V: TRBV6-5
size: few
J: TRBJ1-6
CDR3: ASSYGDRGLSYNSPLR

V: TRBV10-3
size: .
J: TRBJ1-1
CDR3: AISESRGTTEAF

V: TRBV18
size: .
J: TRBJ2-3
CDR3: ASSPPAGTGITDTQY